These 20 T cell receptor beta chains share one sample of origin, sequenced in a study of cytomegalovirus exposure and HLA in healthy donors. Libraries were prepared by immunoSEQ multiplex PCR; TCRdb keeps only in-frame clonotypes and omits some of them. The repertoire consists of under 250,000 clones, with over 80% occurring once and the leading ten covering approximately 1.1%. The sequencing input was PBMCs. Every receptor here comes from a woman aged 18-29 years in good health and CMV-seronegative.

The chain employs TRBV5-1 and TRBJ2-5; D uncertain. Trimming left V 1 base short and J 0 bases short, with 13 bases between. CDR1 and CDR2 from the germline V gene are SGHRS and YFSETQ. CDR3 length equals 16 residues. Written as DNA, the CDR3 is TGCGCCAGCAGCTTGACTGGCAGGTTGTACCAAGAGACCCAGTACTTC. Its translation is CASSLTGRLYQETQYF.

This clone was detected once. The CDR3 here is CASSLQKNTEAFF. The CDR3 bases are TGTGCCAGCAGCTTGCAGAAGAACACTGAAGCTTTCTTT. The chain couples TRBV7-2 to TRBJ1-1; D gene unclear. Germline V CDR1 and CDR2: SGHTA, FQGNSA. The V end lost 3 bases, the J end lost 1 base, and 6 bases lay between the germline ends. This CDR3 has 13 amino acids. The full variable domain, its missing parts supplied by reference TRBV7-2 and TRBJ1-1, is GAGVSQSPSNKVTEKGKDVELRCDPISGHTALYWYRQSLGQGLEFLIYFQGNSAPDKSGLPSDRFSAERTGGSVSTLTIQRTQQEDSAVYLCASSLQKNTEAFFGQGTRLTVV.

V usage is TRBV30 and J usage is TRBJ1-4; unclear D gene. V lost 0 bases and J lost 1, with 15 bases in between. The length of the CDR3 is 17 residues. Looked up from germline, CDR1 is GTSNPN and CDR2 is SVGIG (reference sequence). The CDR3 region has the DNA TGTGCCTGGAGTGTAACCCGTACGTCGGGAACTAATGAAAAACTGTTTTTT. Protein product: CAWSVTRTSGTNEKLFF.

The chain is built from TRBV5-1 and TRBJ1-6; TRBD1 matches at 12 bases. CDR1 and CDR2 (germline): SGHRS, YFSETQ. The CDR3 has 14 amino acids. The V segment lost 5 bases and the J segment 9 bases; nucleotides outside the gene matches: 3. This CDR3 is CASRPGQGASPLHF. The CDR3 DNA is TGCGCCAGCAGGCCGGGACAGGGGGCTTCACCCCTCCACTTT.

This chain's CDR3 is CASSTGISGNTIYF. The CDR3, as DNA: TGTGCCAGCAGCACAGGGATCTCTGGAAACACCATATATTTT. The chain links TRBV2 to TRBJ1-3, with D perhaps TRBD1 (6 bases). The CDR3 is made up of 14 amino acids. Germline V gives CDR1 SNHLY, CDR2 FYNNEI. Trimming shortened V by 6 bases and J by 0 bases, and 9 bases separated the two germline ends.

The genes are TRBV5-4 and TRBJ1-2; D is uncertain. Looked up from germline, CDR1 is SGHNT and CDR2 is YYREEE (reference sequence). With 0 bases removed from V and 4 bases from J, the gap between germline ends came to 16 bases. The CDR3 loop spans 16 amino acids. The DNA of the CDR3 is TGTGCCAGCAGCTTGGTTATGGCGGGCGACACCTATGGCTACACCTTC. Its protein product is CASSLVMAGDTYGYTF. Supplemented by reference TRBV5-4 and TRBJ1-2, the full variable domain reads ETGVTQSPTHLIKTRGQQVTLRCSSQSGHNTVSWYQQALGQGPQFIFQYYREEENGRGNFPPRFSGLQFPNYSSELNVNALELDDSALYLCASSLVMAGDTYGYTFGSGTRLTVV.

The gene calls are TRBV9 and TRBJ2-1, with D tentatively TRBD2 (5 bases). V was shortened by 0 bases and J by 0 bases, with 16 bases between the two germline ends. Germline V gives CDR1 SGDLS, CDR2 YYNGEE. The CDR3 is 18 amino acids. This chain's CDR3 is CASSVVARTPSSYNEQFF. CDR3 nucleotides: TGTGCCAGCAGCGTAGTGGCTCGGACTCCGAGCTCCTACAATGAGCAGTTCTTC.

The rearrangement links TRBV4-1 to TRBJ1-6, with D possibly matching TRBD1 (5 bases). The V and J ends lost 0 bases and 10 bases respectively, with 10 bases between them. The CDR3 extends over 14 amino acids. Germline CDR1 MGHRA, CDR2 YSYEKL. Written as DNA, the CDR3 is TGCGCCAGCAGCCAAGATGGGGGGGTCTCACCCCTCCACTTT. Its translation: CASSQDGGVSPLHF.

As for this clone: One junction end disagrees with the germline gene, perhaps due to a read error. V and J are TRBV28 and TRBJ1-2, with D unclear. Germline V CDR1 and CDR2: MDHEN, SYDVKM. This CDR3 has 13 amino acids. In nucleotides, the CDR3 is TGTGCCAGCAGTTCCTCCTTCAACTCTGGCTACACCTTC. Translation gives CASSSSFNSGYTF.

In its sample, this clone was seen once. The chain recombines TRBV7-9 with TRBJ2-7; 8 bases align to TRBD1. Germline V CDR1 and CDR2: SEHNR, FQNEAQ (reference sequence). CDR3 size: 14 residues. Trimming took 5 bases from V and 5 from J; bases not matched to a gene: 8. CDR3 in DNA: TGTGCCAGCAGCACATGGACAGGGAACAACGAGCAGTACTTC. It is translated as CASSTWTGNNEQYF.

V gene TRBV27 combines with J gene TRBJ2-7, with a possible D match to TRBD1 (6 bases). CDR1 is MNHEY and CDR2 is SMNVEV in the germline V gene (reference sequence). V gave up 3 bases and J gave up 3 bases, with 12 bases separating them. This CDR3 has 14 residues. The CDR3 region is CASSFRGERYEQYF. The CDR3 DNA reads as TGTGCCAGCAGTTTCAGGGGTGAGCGCTACGAGCAGTACTTC.

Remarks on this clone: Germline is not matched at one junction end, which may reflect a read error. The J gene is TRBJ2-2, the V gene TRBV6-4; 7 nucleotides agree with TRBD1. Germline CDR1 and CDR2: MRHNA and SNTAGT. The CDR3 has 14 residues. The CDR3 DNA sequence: TGTGCCAGCAGTGAGGGGGACAGCTCCGGTGAGCTGTTTTTT. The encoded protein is CASSEGDSSGELFF.

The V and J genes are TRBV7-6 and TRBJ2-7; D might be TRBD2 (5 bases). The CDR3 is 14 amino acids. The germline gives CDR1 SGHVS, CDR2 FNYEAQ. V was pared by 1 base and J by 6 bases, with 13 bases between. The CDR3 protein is CASSLGGEGREQYF. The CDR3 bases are TGTGCCAGCAGCTTAGGGGGTGAGGGTCGCGAGCAGTACTTC. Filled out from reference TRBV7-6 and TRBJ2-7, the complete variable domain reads GAGVSQSPRYKVTKRGQDVALRCDPISGHVSLYWYRQALGQGPEFLTYFNYEAQQDKSGLPNDRFSAERPEGSISTLTIQRTEQRDSAMYRCASSLGGEGREQYFGPGTRLTVT.

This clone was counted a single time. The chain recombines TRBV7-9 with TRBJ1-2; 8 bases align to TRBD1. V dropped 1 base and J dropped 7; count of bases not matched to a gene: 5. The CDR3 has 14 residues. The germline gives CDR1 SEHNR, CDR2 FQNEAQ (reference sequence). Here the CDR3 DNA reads TGTGCCAGCAGCTTAGGGCAGGGGGCGTGTGGCTACACCTTC. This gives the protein CASSLGQGACGYTF. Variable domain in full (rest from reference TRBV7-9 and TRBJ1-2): DTGVSQNPRHKITKRGQNVTFRCDPISEHNRLYWYRQTLGQGPEFLTYFQNEAQLEKSRLLSDRFSAERPKGSFSTLEIQRTEQGDSAMYLCASSLGQGACGYTFGSGTRLTVV.

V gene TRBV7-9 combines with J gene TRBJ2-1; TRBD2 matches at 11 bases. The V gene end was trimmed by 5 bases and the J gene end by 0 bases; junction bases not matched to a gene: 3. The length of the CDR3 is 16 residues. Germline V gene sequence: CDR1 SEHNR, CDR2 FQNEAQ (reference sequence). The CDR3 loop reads CASSQLAGDSYNEQFF. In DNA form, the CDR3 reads TGTGCCAGCAGCCAACTAGCGGGAGACTCCTACAATGAGCAGTTCTTC.

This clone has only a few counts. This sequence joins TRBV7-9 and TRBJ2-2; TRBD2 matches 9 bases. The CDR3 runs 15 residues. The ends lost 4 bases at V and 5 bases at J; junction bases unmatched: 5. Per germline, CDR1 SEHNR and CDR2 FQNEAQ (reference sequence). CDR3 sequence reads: CASSSLAGKTGELFF. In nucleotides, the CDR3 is TGTGCCAGCAGCTCGCTAGCGGGAAAAACCGGGGAGCTGTTTTTT.

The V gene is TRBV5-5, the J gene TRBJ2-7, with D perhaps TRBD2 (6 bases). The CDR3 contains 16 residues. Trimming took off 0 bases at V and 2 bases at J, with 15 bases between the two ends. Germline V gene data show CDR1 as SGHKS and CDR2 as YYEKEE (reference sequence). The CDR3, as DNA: TGTGCCAGCAGCTTGGGAGTGGGACTGGCTACCTACGAGCAGTACTTC. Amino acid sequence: CASSLGVGLATYEQYF.

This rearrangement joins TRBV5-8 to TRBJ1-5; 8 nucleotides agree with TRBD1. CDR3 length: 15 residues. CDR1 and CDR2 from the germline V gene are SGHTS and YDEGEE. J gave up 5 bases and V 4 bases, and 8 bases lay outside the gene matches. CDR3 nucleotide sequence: TGTGCCAGCAGCCGACCTCAGGGGGCGGATCAGCCCCAGCATTTT. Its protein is CASSRPQGADQPQHF.

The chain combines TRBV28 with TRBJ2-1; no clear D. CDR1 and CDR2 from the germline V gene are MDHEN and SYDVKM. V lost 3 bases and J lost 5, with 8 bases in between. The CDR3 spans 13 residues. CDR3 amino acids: CASSLGTDNEQFF. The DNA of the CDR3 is TGTGCCAGCAGTTTGGGTACAGACAATGAGCAGTTCTTC.

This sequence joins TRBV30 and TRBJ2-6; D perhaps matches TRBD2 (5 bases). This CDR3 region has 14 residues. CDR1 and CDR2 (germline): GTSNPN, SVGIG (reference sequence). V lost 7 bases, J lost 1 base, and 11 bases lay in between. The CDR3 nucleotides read TGTGCCTTTTCAAAGCGGTCTGGGGCCAACGTCCTGACTTTC. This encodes CAFSKRSGANVLTF.